These 30 T cell receptor beta chains were all obtained from the same sample, sequenced in a study of blood T cell repertoires in COVID-19. The data were produced by immunoSEQ multiplex PCR, yet TCRdb's version contains in-frame clones alone and is incomplete. The sample consists of approximately 350,000 clones, about 88% of them appearing once. The material sequenced was PBMCs or T cells enriched from blood (not recorded which). The receptors originated from a young woman who had recovered from COVID-19.

The V and J genes are TRBV14 and TRBJ1-1; D is unclear. CDR1 and CDR2 (germline): SGHDN, FVKESK. The CDR3 has 14 amino acids. The V end was cut by 0 bases, the J end by 5 bases, with 10 bases between. This CDR3 is CASSQEERTTEAFF. The DNA for the CDR3 is TGTGCCAGCAGCCAAGAGGAGAGAACAACTGAAGCTTTCTTT.

The chain uses TRBV3-1 (or the pseudogene TRBV3-2) and TRBJ2-1; 7 nucleotides agree with TRBD2. Unmatched junction bases numbered 8, after V lost 6 bases and J lost 3 bases. This CDR3 contains 15 residues. Germline CDR1 reads LGHDT; CDR2 reads YNNKEL (reference sequence). The CDR3 reads CASSLGLAVYNEQFF. As DNA, the CDR3 is TGTGCCAGCAGTCTGGGGCTAGCGGTCTACAATGAGCAGTTCTTC.

CDR3 DNA: TGTGCCAGCAGTTCCGGGACTAGTGGGAATACGCAGTATTTT. It codes for CASSSGTSGNTQYF. The V and J genes are TRBV5-5 and TRBJ2-3; TRBD2 agrees at 8 bases. With 5 bases clipped from V and 7 bases from J, the junction kept 9 bases outside the gene matches. The CDR3 is 14 residues long. Germline assignment: CDR1 SGHKS and CDR2 YYEKEE (reference sequence).

This chain links TRBV20-1 with TRBJ2-1; no clear D gene. The CDR3 length is 10 residues. V was pared by 4 bases and J by 8 bases, with 6 bases between. Germline V gene sequence: CDR1 DFQATT, CDR2 SNEGSKA (reference sequence). CDR3 coding DNA: TGCAGTGCTAATATGTATGAGCAGTTCTTC. This codes for CSANMYEQFF.

The chain couples TRBV7-8 to TRBJ1-2; D is uncertain. V was trimmed by 3 bases and J by 7 bases, leaving 12 bases between them. The CDR3 is 13 residues long. Germline CDR1 and CDR2: SGHVS and FQNEAQ. This CDR3 reads CASSFHKDTGYTF. For the CDR3, the DNA is TGTGCCAGCAGCTTCCACAAAGACACTGGCTACACCTTC.

The table lists this clone with a count of one. The chain uses TRBV14 and TRBJ1-6; 9 positions match TRBD1. CDR3 length equals 16 residues. V trimming: 6 bases; J trimming: 2 bases; junction bases outside the gene matches: 5. The germline V gene encodes CDR1 SGHDN and CDR2 FVKESK. CDR3 in amino acids: CASRRQGGTYNSPLHF. The CDR3 DNA sequence: TGTGCCAGCAGACGACAGGGGGGCACCTATAATTCACCCCTCCACTTT.

This clone was counted only a few times. Sequence at one end of the junction differs from germline and may be a read error. The chain has TRBV7-7 and TRBJ2-1, with 12 bases fitting TRBD2. Germline CDR1 SSHAT, CDR2 FNYEAQ (reference sequence). This CDR3 is 16 amino acids long. CDR3 sequence (DNA): TGTGCTAGCAGCAAAAGACTAGCGGGAGCCTACAATGAGCAGTTCTTC. It yields the protein CASSKRLAGAYNEQFF. Full variable domain (missing parts from reference TRBV7-7 and TRBJ2-1): GAGVSQSPRYKVTKRGQDVTLRCDPISSHATLYWYQQALGQGPEFLTYFNYEAQPDKSGLPSDRFSAERPEGSISTLTIQRTEQRDSAMYRCASSKRLAGAYNEQFFGPGTRLTVL.

The chain couples TRBV12-3 or TRBV12-4 to TRBJ1-2; D is uncertain. Between the trimmed V and J ends, which lost 5 bases and 5 bases, there was a span of 9 bases. The length of the CDR3 is 12 residues. DNA for the CDR3: TGTGCCAGCAGTCGGGAGGGTTATGGCTACACCTTC. The encoded protein is CASSREGYGYTF.

J is TRBJ2-3 and V is TRBV5-1; weak D call: TRBD2 (6 bases). The CDR3 is made up of 15 amino acids. Trimming shortened V by 1 base and J by 3 bases, and 12 bases separated the two germline ends. Per the germline V gene, CDR1 is SGHRS and CDR2 is YFSETQ. CDR3 sequence (DNA): TGCGCCAGCAGCTTGTTGGGGGGAAGGACAGATACGCAGTATTTT. Encoded protein: CASSLLGGRTDTQYF.

The chain is built from TRBV27 and TRBJ2-3; the match to TRBD2 covers 12 bases. Germline assignment: CDR1 MNHEY and CDR2 SMNVEV (reference sequence). The CDR3 length is 18 residues. V lost 0 bases to trimming and J lost 1 base; unmatched junction nucleotides: 5. CDR3 in DNA: TGTGCCAGCAGTTTATCGCTAGCGGGAGGGCCTGGCACAGATACGCAGTATTTT. It specifies CASSLSLAGGPGTDTQYF.

This chain links TRBV19 with TRBJ1-1; D perhaps matches TRBD1 (6 bases). Trimming took 1 base from V and 3 from J, leaving 12 bases between them. This CDR3 comprises 15 residues. In germline, CDR1 is LNHDA, CDR2 SQIVND (reference sequence). CDR3 sequence (DNA): TGTGCCAGTAGTATAGTAAGGGGACACGACACTGAAGCTTTCTTT. As protein: CASSIVRGHDTEAFF. Complete variable domain (other parts from reference TRBV19 and TRBJ1-1): DGGITQSPKYLFRKEGQNVTLSCEQNLNHDAMYWYRQDPGQGLRLIYYSQIVNDFQKGDIAEGYSVSREKKESFPLTVTSAQKNPTAFYLCASSIVRGHDTEAFFGQGTRLTVV.

This chain connects TRBV4-1 to TRBJ2-1; D gene unclear. Trimming left V 2 bases short and J 8 bases short, with 19 bases between. CDR3 size: 16 residues. Germline CDR1 MGHRA, CDR2 YSYEKL. The CDR3 DNA reads as TGCGCCAGCAGCCAACATACCGACTTAGGATCATATGAGCAGTTCTTC. Amino acids: CASSQHTDLGSYEQFF.

This clone was detected once. The rearrangement joins TRBV28 to TRBJ2-1; the match to TRBD2 covers 9 bases. From germline, CDR1 is MDHEN and CDR2 SYDVKM. V dropped 3 bases and J dropped 2; count of bases not matched to a gene: 8. This CDR3 has 17 residues. CDR3 amino acids: CASSLGGAGGTYNEQFF. CDR3 in DNA: TGTGCCAGCAGTTTGGGAGGAGCGGGAGGAACCTACAATGAGCAGTTCTTC.

This chain joins TRBV7-6 and TRBJ1-1; D uncertain. The CDR3 contains 13 residues. CDR1 SGHVS and CDR2 FNYEAQ come from the germline V gene. Trimming left V 3 bases short and J 2 bases short, with 7 bases between. Here the CDR3 DNA reads TGTGCCAGCAGCTTTGAGAGAAACACTGAAGCTTTCTTT. As protein: CASSFERNTEAFF.

The DNA for the CDR3 is TGCGCCAGCAGCTCCGGGTTAGCGAGTACCTACGAGCAGTACTTC. The encoded protein is CASSSGLASTYEQYF. The V gene is TRBV5-1, the J gene TRBJ2-7; tentatively, D is TRBD2 (5 bases). CDR1 and CDR2 from the germline V gene are SGHRS and YFSETQ. This CDR3 comprises 15 residues. V shed 3 bases and J shed 2 bases, with 15 bases lying between them.

The CDR3 DNA sequence: TGTGCCACCAGCAGAGCGTCCAACCCTAGCTCCTATAATTCACCCCTCCACTTT. Amino acids: CATSRASNPSSYNSPLHF. The rearrangement uses TRBV15 and TRBJ1-6; D gene ambiguous. This CDR3 spans 18 amino acids. Germline lookup yields CDR1 LNHNV and CDR2 YYDKDF (reference sequence). Between the trimmed V and J ends, which lost 1 base and 0 bases, there was a span of 13 bases.

The chain recombines TRBV2 with TRBJ2-7; 11 bases fit TRBD2. Trimming removed 7 bases from V and 4 bases from J; junction bases left unmatched: 9. Germline lookup yields CDR1 SNHLY and CDR2 FYNNEI. This CDR3 contains 15 residues. The DNA of the CDR3 is TGTGCCAGCAAAACGGCCACTAGCGGGAGATACGAGCAGTACTTC. Its translation: CASKTATSGRYEQYF.

The genes are TRBV5-8 and TRBJ2-2; perhaps TRBD1 as D (6 bases). The CDR3 has 15 residues. CDR1 and CDR2 (germline): SGHTS, YDEGEE. V lost 4 bases to trimming and J lost 3 bases, with 13 bases between them. CDR3 nucleotides: TGTGCCAGCAGCGTACAGGGTGGCGACACCGGGGAGCTGTTTTTT. Amino acids: CASSVQGGDTGELFF.

This chain links TRBV10-2 with TRBJ1-2, with D maybe TRBD1 (5 bases). V dropped 6 bases and J dropped 4 bases, with 9 bases sitting between them. The CDR3 is made up of 12 amino acids. The germline V gene encodes CDR1 WSHSY and CDR2 SAAADI. The CDR3 is CASRIDSYGYTF. The CDR3 DNA is TGCGCCAGCAGAATAGACAGCTATGGCTACACCTTC.

V gene TRBV3-1 (or the pseudogene TRBV3-2) combines with J gene TRBJ1-2; the match to TRBD1 covers 7 bases. The ends lost 4 bases at V and 10 bases at J; junction bases unmatched: 12. Germline V CDR1 and CDR2: LGHDT, YNNKEL (reference sequence). This CDR3 has 14 residues. This CDR3 is CASSPQTGRRAYTF. The CDR3 region has the DNA TGTGCCAGCAGCCCGCAGACAGGGAGAAGGGCCTACACCTTC.

The chain joins TRBV28 to TRBJ2-7; 10 bases match TRBD1. The CDR3 loop spans 16 amino acids. V lost 4 bases and J lost 3; bases outside the gene matches: 9. CDR1 is MDHEN and CDR2 is SYDVKM in the germline V gene. The DNA for the CDR3 is TGTGCCAGCAGTTCCGAGGGGACAGGGGCCTTCTACGAGCAGTACTTC. It translates to CASSSEGTGAFYEQYF.

This clone turned up a few times. Other nucleotide sequences in the sample specify the same CDR3. The chain combines TRBV7-3 with TRBJ1-2, with D unresolved. Germline CDR1 reads SGHTA; CDR2 reads FQGTGA. This CDR3 has 15 amino acids. Trimming took off 2 bases at V and 0 bases at J, with 10 bases between the two ends. CDR3 residues: CASSLGPDSNYGYTF. The CDR3 region has the DNA TGTGCCAGCAGCTTAGGGCCAGATTCTAACTATGGCTACACCTTC.

The V and J genes are TRBV29-1 and TRBJ1-6, with a weak D call TRBD1 (6 bases). CDR3 length equals 13 residues. V lost 6 bases and J 4 bases, leaving 10 bases between the germline ends. The V gene's germline CDR1 is SQVTM and CDR2 ANQGSEA. The CDR3 DNA reads as TGCAGCGTGGCCGACAGGTATAATTCACCCCTCCACTTT. Residues: CSVADRYNSPLHF.

This clone was picked up one time. V gene TRBV7-9 combines with J gene TRBJ1-6; no definite D call. The CDR3 covers 11 residues. Trimming removed 7 bases at V and 17 bases at J, with 15 bases between. Germline loops: CDR1 SEHNR, CDR2 FQNEAQ (reference sequence). CDR3 DNA: TGTGCCAGCACAAACGGGAATCTTATCCACTTT. Its protein is CASTNGNLIHF.

In its sample, this clone was seen a few times. The rearrangement links TRBV11-1 to TRBJ1-1, with D tentatively TRBD1 (6 bases). CDR3 length equals 15 residues. Germline assignment: CDR1 SGHAT and CDR2 FQDESV (reference sequence). Trimming stripped 2 bases from V and 2 bases from J, with 12 bases between. DNA for the CDR3: TGTGCCAGCAGCTTAATGACAGGTCTTAACACTGAAGCTTTCTTT. Protein sequence: CASSLMTGLNTEAFF.

The chain links TRBV27 to TRBJ2-7; 9 bases fit TRBD2. The ends lost 8 bases at V and 4 bases at J; junction bases unmatched: 15. CDR1 and CDR2 from the germline V gene are MNHEY and SMNVEV (reference sequence). CDR3 length equals 16 residues. The CDR3 coding sequence is TGTGCCAGCTCACCTTTGGGGGGTAGCGGGGGTTACGAGCAGTACTTC. It translates to CASSPLGGSGGYEQYF.

This chain joins TRBV11-1 and TRBJ2-5; D might be TRBD2 (5 bases). With 5 bases removed from V and 5 bases from J, the gap between germline ends came to 15 bases. This CDR3 region has 14 residues. Germline lookup yields CDR1 SGHAT and CDR2 FQDESV (reference sequence). DNA for the CDR3: TGTGCCAGCAGCGTCACTAGGTCGGGCGAGACCCAGTACTTC. This gives the protein CASSVTRSGETQYF.

The rearrangement uses TRBV28 and TRBJ2-3, with 16 bases lining up with TRBD2. This CDR3 is 21 amino acids long. Germline trimming cut 4 bases from V and 0 bases from J; bases unmatched to any gene: 13. Germline assignment: CDR1 MDHEN and CDR2 SYDVKM. CDR3 protein: CASSSHQAGLAGGPSTDTQYF. CDR3 nucleotides: TGTGCCAGCAGTTCCCATCAAGCGGGACTAGCGGGAGGGCCTAGCACAGATACGCAGTATTTT.

The chain couples TRBV5-1 to TRBJ2-1; D possibly corresponds to TRBD2 (5 bases). V lost 0 bases and J 4 bases, leaving 14 bases between the germline ends. CDR1 and CDR2 from the germline V gene are SGHRS and YFSETQ. The CDR3 is 16 residues long. CDR3: CASSLAGISPYNEQFF. CDR3 nucleotides: TGCGCCAGCAGCTTGGCCGGGATCAGTCCTTACAATGAGCAGTTCTTC.

This clone was seen a few times. The chain is built from TRBV5-4 and TRBJ2-7; 9 bases align to TRBD2. This CDR3 contains 14 residues. V gave up 4 bases and J gave up 4 bases; unmatched junction bases: 6. Germline CDR1 reads SGHNT; CDR2 reads YYREEE (reference sequence). Written as DNA, the CDR3 is TGTGCCAGCAGCCCGCGGGGGGGGGAGTACGAGCAGTACTTC. As protein: CASSPRGGEYEQYF.